These 4 T cell receptor beta chains originate from one sample sequenced in a study of a mutant IDH1 vaccine in newly diagnosed glioma. Time point denoted: week 35, safety follow-up. A 20-mer mutant IDH1 peptide at 300 ug was injected subcutaneously with topical imiquimod. These receptors have no known antigen. Here immunoSEQ multiplex PCR was the method, and the copy in TCRdb shows in-frame clones only, minus some. The sample records 60,000 or so clones, around 84% being singletons. The specimen was PBMCs, collected from a glioma patient whose treatment included an IDH1 peptide vaccine. The source of these receptors is a man aged 25-45 years with glioma.

This chain joins TRBV7-6 and TRBJ2-7; 9 positions match TRBD1. The CDR3 consists of 16 residues. V trimming: 1 base; J trimming: 5 bases; junction bases outside the gene matches: 9. Germline values: CDR1 SGHVS, CDR2 FNYEAQ. CDR3 in DNA: TGTGCCAGCAGCTTAGTCCCGGGACAGGGTAGTGACGAGCAGTACTTC. This codes for CASSLVPGQGSDEQYF. The full variable domain, completed using reference TRBV7-6 and TRBJ2-7, is GAGVSQSPRYKVTKRGQDVALRCDPISGHVSLYWYRQALGQGPEFLTYFNYEAQQDKSGLPNDRFSAERPEGSISTLTIQRTEQRDSAMYRCASSLVPGQGSDEQYFGPGTRLTVT.

The chain links TRBV7-9 to TRBJ2-2; 7 nucleotides align to TRBD1. There are 16 residues in the CDR3. Germline loops: CDR1 SEHNR, CDR2 FQNEAQ (reference sequence). The trim removed 5 bases at V and 2 bases at J, leaving 8 bases unmatched. The CDR3, as DNA: TGTGCCAGCAGCCCTCGACAGGGTTTTAACACCGGGGAGCTGTTTTTT. Amino acids: CASSPRQGFNTGELFF.

V gene TRBV6-5 combines with J gene TRBJ2-7, with 9 bases that match TRBD1. The ends lost 6 bases at V and 6 bases at J; junction bases unmatched: 6. CDR1 MNHEY and CDR2 SVGAGI come from the germline V gene. CDR3 length: 13 amino acids. The CDR3 sequence is CASSDRGWREQYF. CDR3 in DNA: TGTGCCAGCAGCGACAGGGGGTGGCGCGAGCAGTACTTC.

The rearrangement uses TRBV7-9 and TRBJ2-3, with TRBD2 as a possible D gene (5 bases). This CDR3 contains 17 residues. Germline CDR1 reads SEHNR; CDR2 reads FQNEAQ (reference sequence). Trimming removed 1 base at V and 0 bases at J, with 14 bases between. CDR3 nucleotide sequence: TGTGCCAGCAGCTTAGTGATCAGCGGAACTAGCACAGATACGCAGTATTTT. Translation gives CASSLVISGTSTDTQYF.